This T cell receptor beta chain was sequenced during a study of beta chain features in type 1 diabetes. CDR1 is SGHTA and CDR2 is FQGNSA in the germline V gene. CDR3 length: 13 residues. Germline trimming cut 6 bases from V and 7 bases from J; bases unmatched to any gene: 6. Purity above 95% was achieved in all sorted populations. Expressed TCRB transcripts were sequenced because the entire RNA isolate underwent reverse transcription. Sequenced by immunoSEQ multiplex PCR; TCRdb stores in-frame clones only, minus some. Of a few hundred thousand clones in the sample, over 9.5% were seen once. This clone was seen only a few times.

This TCR came from a woman aged 18-30 years in good health. This chain connects TRBV7-2 to TRBJ1-5; 7 positions agree with TRBD1. The specimen was naive CD4+ T cells from blood. CDR3 region: CASSSSTGQPQHF. The CDR3 nucleotides read TGTGCCAGCAGTTCCTCGACAGGGCAGCCCCAGCATTTT.